This T cell receptor (beta chain) appears in the sequencing data of a study of cytomegalovirus exposure and HLA in healthy donors. Study-wide background: Findings of an earlier analysis included roughly 110 million unique TCR beta sequences from some 180 million T cells. Study conclusions and caveats: Reported performance of the classifier showed diagnosis of cytomegalovirus status with high specificity and sensitivity. V- and J-gene trimming of TCR beta was linked (in a later analysis) to a missense DCLRE1C variant.

Though nominally healthy at sampling, donors likely had unrecorded immune exposures. PCR primers comprised 60 Vbeta and 13 Jbeta primers. TCRdb's table, derived via immunoSEQ multiplex PCR, lists solely in-frame clones and lacks some. Counted here are 200,000 to 250,000 clones, about 83% occurring once; the ten biggest clones make up over 1%. As regards this clone: The target antigen is unknown.

The sequenced sample was PBMCs. This sequence originates from a human donor in good health.

The CDR3 sequence: CASSMTGGKPYSNQPQHF. The CDR3 nucleotides are TGCGCCAGCAGTATGACAGGGGGAAAACCTTATAGCAATCAGCCCCAGCATTTT. The chain uses TRBV10-1 and TRBJ1-5, with 9 bases matching TRBD1. The CDR3 has 18 residues. V trimming: 5 bases; J trimming: 0 bases; junction bases outside the gene matches: 11. Germline V CDR1 and CDR2: WNHNN, SYGVQD (reference sequence).